The entry below describes one T cell receptor beta chain. CDR1 SGHTA and CDR2 FQGTGA come from the germline V gene. The CDR3 sequence is 13 residues long. The V end was cut by 4 bases, the J end by 9 bases, with 13 bases between. As for time point: after dendritic cell vaccination, including at tumor progression/relapse. Only patients with spare fresh-frozen tumor and over two years of follow-up were included. Primers: 60 V beta forward and 13 J beta reverse. The protocol was immunoSEQ multiplex PCR, while the TCRdb copy is restricted to in-frame clones and leaves out a portion. The repertoire holds roughly 88,000 clones, with 75% to 85% as singletons. This entry is derived from a study of glioma-infiltrating T cells after dendritic cell vaccination.

This clonotype was sampled from a human donor with glioblastoma. The sequencing used blood, collected after dendritic cell vaccination. The rearrangement links TRBV7-3 to TRBJ2-1, with D possibly being TRBD2 (5 bases). The CDR3 DNA follows: TGTGCCAGCAGCTCACGGACTGCAAGTGAGCAGTTCTTC. It encodes CASSSRTASEQFF.